A selection of T cell receptor beta chains follows, all from one sample in a study of read filtering for tumor transcriptome and immune sequencing. Each CDR3 protein gets one entry after TCRdb re-called the reads with MiXCR. The sample contains nearly 60,000 distinct CDR3 sequences, 9% to 15% of which appear only once. The sample taken for sequencing was a population of CD138-negative cells sorted from bone marrow. The receptor source for this set is a donor aged 40 or over with multiple myeloma. Each CDR3 is given with its conserved first and last residue. A D gene is named only where the DNA matches it firmly. Clone sizes are given selectively: once, few, many, or a class where the clone is expanded.

d_call	v_call	clone_size	j_call	cdr3_aa	cdr3_nt
NA	TRBV13	many	TRBJ2-6	CASRIMTSGANVLTF	TGTGCCAGCCGGATAATGACCTCTGGGGCCAACGTCCTGACTTTC
NA	TRBV5-5	many	TRBJ2-3	CASTREPTDTQYF	TGTGCCAGCACCAGGGAGCCCACAGATACGCAGTATTTT
NA	TRBV4-1	many	TRBJ1-3	CASSQDSYRVLGNTIYF	TGCGCCAGCAGCCAAGATTCGTACAGGGTCCTCGGAAACACCATATATTTT
NA	TRBV30	many	TRBJ1-5	CAWSTSWVGGNQPQHF	TGTGCCTGGAGTACCAGTTGGGTAGGGGGCAATCAGCCCCAGCATTTT
NA	TRBV25-1	NA	TRBJ1-1	CASSEYEGGANTEAFF	TGTGCCAGCAGTGAATACGAGGGGGGAGCGAACACTGAAGCTTTCTTT
NA	TRBV5-1	many	TRBJ2-1	CASSLPLDYNEQFF	TGCGCCAGCAGCTTGCCCCTAGACTACAATGAGCAGTTCTTC
NA	TRBV5-1	many	TRBJ1-6	CASSREQVNSPLHF	TGCGCCAGCAGCAGAGAACAGGTTAATTCACCCCTCCACTTT
TRBD2	TRBV7-3	many	TRBJ2-1	CASSEAGGFYNEQFF	TGTGCCAGCAGCGAAGCGGGGGGATTCTACAATGAGCAGTTCTTC
NA	TRBV7-9	few	TRBJ2-6	CASSLGVSGANVLTF	TGTGCCAGCAGCTTGGGGGTCTCTGGGGCCAACGTCCTGACTTTC
NA	TRBV5-1	many	TRBJ1-3	CASSLNAGRPGNTIYF	TGCGCCAGCAGCTTGAACGCAGGGCGGCCTGGAAACACCATATATTTT
NA	TRBV28	few	TRBJ1-5	CASSEGGQPQHF	TGTGCCAGCAGTGAAGGGGGTCAGCCCCAGCATTTT
NA	TRBV11-2	NA	TRBJ1-6	CASSLRGRSSDNSPLHF	TGTGCCAGCAGCTTACGGGGCCGGAGCTCCGATAATTCACCCCTCCACTTT
TRBD2	TRBV2	many	TRBJ2-1	CASSAGLAGGSSSYNEQFF	TGTGCCAGCAGCGCTGGACTAGCGGGGGGATCTAGCTCCTACAATGAGCAGTTCTTC
TRBD2	TRBV11-2	few	TRBJ2-7	CASSLRGVSSYEQYF	TGTGCCAGCAGCTTACGGGGGGTCAGCTCCTACGAGCAGTACTTC
NA	TRBV20-1	many	TRBJ2-5	CSAYTRGGTETQYF	TGCAGTGCTTACACCAGGGGAGGGACAGAGACCCAGTACTTC